This TCR beta chain was captured in a study of response to subunit inactivated influenza vaccine. Germline V gene sequence: CDR1 SGHKS, CDR2 YYEKEE (reference sequence). V was cut by 3 bases and J by 8 bases, with 11 bases left in between. The CDR3 is 13 residues long. TCRdb passed the RT-PCR reads through MiXCR, listing each CDR3 protein once. The data hold about 300,000 distinct CDR3 sequences, with roughly 22% observed a single time. The clonotype originates from a man aged 50-75 years who received an inactivated influenza vaccine. This chain joins TRBV5-5 and TRBJ1-4, with D hard to call. Sequencing was performed on PBMCs from blood, taken less than 22 months after vaccination. DNA of the CDR3: TGTGCCAGCAGCTATTACTTAGTCGAAAAACTGTTTTTT. Translating it yields CASSYYLVEKLFF.